Listed here are 21 T cell receptor beta chains from one sample, sequenced in a study of cytomegalovirus exposure and HLA in healthy donors. 60 Vbeta and 13 Jbeta primers were used in PCR. Using immunoSEQ multiplex PCR, the repertoire was profiled, and TCRdb retains in-frame clones only, with some absent. Here the sample spans 80,000 to 95,000 clones, about four fifths being singletons. Material: PBMCs. These receptors were obtained from a middle-aged woman in good health and CMV-seropositive.

The gene calls are TRBV7-2 and TRBJ2-3; 10 positions match TRBD2. The CDR3 length is 16 residues. V lost 1 base, J lost 6 bases, and 7 bases stayed unmatched. From germline, CDR1 is SGHTA and CDR2 FQGNSA. CDR3 sequence: CASSLVGLAGADTQYF. In DNA form, the CDR3 reads TGTGCCAGCAGCTTAGTAGGCCTAGCGGGAGCGGATACGCAGTATTTT.

The genes are TRBV5-6 and TRBJ2-1, with 11 bases identical to TRBD2. Germline V gene data show CDR1 as SGHDT and CDR2 as YYEEEE. The CDR3 runs to 18 residues. V was clipped by 4 bases and J by 2 bases; unmatched bases: 11. In nucleotides, the CDR3 is TGTGCCAGCAGCGAGGGACTAGCGGCCCAATGGGCCTACAATGAGCAGTTCTTC. It is translated as CASSEGLAAQWAYNEQFF.

The chain is built from TRBV5-1 and TRBJ2-5; 7 positions match TRBD1. This CDR3 is 16 amino acids long. Trimming took 1 base from V and 5 from J; bases not matched to a gene: 11. From germline, CDR1 is SGHRS and CDR2 YFSETQ. CDR3 region: CASSLFDRVARETQYF. CDR3 coding DNA: TGCGCCAGCAGCTTGTTCGACAGGGTTGCCCGGGAGACCCAGTACTTC.

This chain uses TRBV29-1 with TRBJ2-3, with a tentative D call TRBD1 (7 bases). The germline CDR1 and CDR2 sequences are SQVTM and ANQGSEA. This CDR3 has 14 residues. Trimming took 4 bases from V and 4 from J, leaving 15 bases between them. CDR3 DNA sequence: TGCAGCGTTGGGCTCCAGGGGGGCTCAGATACGCAGTATTTT. Translating it yields CSVGLQGGSDTQYF.

The V gene is TRBV6-1, the J gene TRBJ2-1; the match to TRBD2 covers 8 bases. With V trimmed by 3 bases and J by 14 bases, 9 bases remained unmatched. There are 13 residues in the CDR3. Germline values: CDR1 MNHNS, CDR2 SASEGT. CDR3 coding DNA: TGTGCCAGCAGTGATTTGTCAGCGGGGGTGAAGTTCTTC. Amino acid sequence: CASSDLSAGVKFF.

This clone is a singleton in its sample. This chain joins TRBV19 and TRBJ1-5; D is perhaps TRBD1 (5 bases). Germline CDR1 is LNHDA and CDR2 is SQIVND (reference sequence). V shed 0 bases and J shed 5 bases, with 14 bases lying between them. The CDR3 is 16 residues long. CDR3 in DNA: TGTGCCAGTAGTATAGATCGTCAGGGCGCCTATCAGCCCCAGCATTTT. Its protein product is CASSIDRQGAYQPQHF.

In its sample, this clone was seen a few times. This chain uses TRBV19 with TRBJ2-7, with a possible D match to TRBD1 (8 bases). Trimming cost V 3 bases and J 3 bases, with 15 bases left between them. This CDR3 is 15 amino acids long. CDR1 is LNHDA, CDR2 SQIVND, per germline (reference sequence). The CDR3: CASSILDREGYEQYF. Here the CDR3 DNA reads TGTGCCAGTAGTATTCTGGACAGGGAGGGCTACGAGCAGTACTTC.

Only a few counts were recorded for this clone. V usage is TRBV11-3 and J usage is TRBJ2-1; D might be TRBD2 (5 bases). Germline V gene data show CDR1 as SGHNT and CDR2 as YENEEA. The CDR3 is 15 residues long. The ends were cut back, 5 bases at V and 9 bases at J, with 20 bases in the middle. This chain's CDR3 is CASSPRTWDGGEQFF. The CDR3 DNA is TGTGCCAGCAGCCCTCGGACTTGGGATGGTGGTGAGCAGTTCTTC.

The CDR3 is CASSPLSTDTQYF. CDR3 DNA: TGTGCCAGCAGCCCCCTTAGCACAGATACGCAGTATTTT. V is TRBV14 and J is TRBJ2-3; D is undetermined. This CDR3 contains 13 residues. CDR1 and CDR2 (germline): SGHDN, FVKESK. Trimming cost V 4 bases and J 0 bases, with 5 bases left between them.

The gene calls are TRBV5-1 and TRBJ2-7, with TRBD2 matching over 13 bases. Looked up from germline, CDR1 is SGHRS and CDR2 is YFSETQ. V shed 4 bases, J shed 7 bases, and the junction held 5 bases outside the gene matches. This CDR3 region has 14 residues. The CDR3 DNA reads as TGCGCCAGCAGCCGCGGACTAGCGGGAGCTGAGCAGTACTTC. Amino acid sequence: CASSRGLAGAEQYF. The full variable domain, its missing parts supplied by reference TRBV5-1 and TRBJ2-7, is KAGVTQTPRYLIKTRGQQVTLSCSPISGHRSVSWYQQTPGQGLQFLFEYFSETQRNKGNFPGRFSGRQFSNSRSEMNVSTLELGDSALYLCASSRGLAGAEQYFGPGTRLTVT.

The CDR3 DNA follows: TGTGCCAGCAGCTTATCTCTAGGAAGCACAGATACGCAGTATTTT. It specifies CASSLSLGSTDTQYF. The chain has TRBV7-3 and TRBJ2-3; D gene unclear. Germline-derived CDR1 and CDR2 are SGHTA and FQGTGA. Trimming pared 2 bases from V and 0 bases from J, leaving 9 bases between. The CDR3 covers 15 residues.

The chain has TRBV18 and TRBJ1-4, with D tentatively TRBD1 (6 bases). Trimming pared 5 bases from V and 0 bases from J, leaving 13 bases between. CDR3 length: 16 residues. Germline CDR1 KGHSH, CDR2 LQKENI. The CDR3 coding sequence is TGTGCCAGCTCATTGGGCAGGGGCTCAACTAATGAAAAACTGTTTTTT. Its protein product is CASSLGRGSTNEKLFF.

The rearrangement links TRBV9 to TRBJ2-1; tentative D call: TRBD1 (6 bases). This CDR3 is 13 amino acids long. Between the trimmed V and J ends, which lost 1 base and 6 bases, there was a span of 8 bases. CDR1 and CDR2 (germline): SGDLS, YYNGEE. The CDR3 is CASSVQGINEQFF. As DNA, the CDR3 is TGTGCCAGCAGCGTACAGGGGATCAATGAGCAGTTCTTC.

The chain has TRBV30 and TRBJ2-7; D not certain. From germline, CDR1 is GTSNPN and CDR2 SVGIG (reference sequence). The V end lost 3 bases, the J end lost 3 bases, and 9 bases lay between the germline ends. The CDR3 covers 12 residues. The CDR3 loop is CAWRNLSYEQYF. The CDR3 DNA reads as TGTGCCTGGAGGAACCTGAGCTACGAGCAGTACTTC.

CDR3 coding DNA: TGTGCCAGCGGGACTAGCGGGAGCCCCACCTACAATGAGCAGTTCTTC. Protein sequence: CASGTSGSPTYNEQFF. The V gene is TRBV2, the J gene TRBJ2-1, with TRBD2 matching over 14 bases. There are 16 residues in the CDR3. Germline loops: CDR1 SNHLY, CDR2 FYNNEI. V shed 8 bases, J shed 2 bases, and the junction held 5 bases outside the gene matches.

This clone has only one observation. CDR3 amino acids: CASSPGGPLRTEAFF. The CDR3 nucleotides read TGTGCCAGCAGCCCCGGGGGTCCCCTTAGGACTGAAGCTTTCTTT. J is TRBJ1-1 and V is TRBV7-2; D is possibly TRBD1 (5 bases). The CDR3 length is 15 residues. Trimming took off 5 bases at V and 5 bases at J, with 18 bases between the two ends. Germline V gene data show CDR1 as SGHTA and CDR2 as FQGNSA.

Regarding this clone: Other DNA sequences from this sample encode an identical CDR3 as well. The V call is TRBV18, the J call TRBJ1-1; TRBD1 is a possible D gene (5 bases). This CDR3 contains 15 residues. Per germline, CDR1 KGHSH and CDR2 LQKENI. The ends were cut back, 3 bases at V and 5 bases at J, with 16 bases in the middle. The CDR3 DNA sequence: TGTGCCAGCTCACCTCTGGACCCCGGGGGTACTGAAGCTTTCTTT. Protein product: CASSPLDPGGTEAFF.

The chain uses TRBV19 and TRBJ2-1, with 7 bases identical to TRBD2. Germline-derived CDR1 and CDR2 are LNHDA and SQIVND (reference sequence). Unmatched junction bases numbered 1, after V lost 7 bases and J lost 4 bases. The CDR3 runs to 12 residues. The CDR3 region is CASTSGYNEQFF. The CDR3 region has the DNA TGTGCCAGTACTAGCGGTTACAATGAGCAGTTCTTC.

The chain employs TRBV5-6 and TRBJ1-2; D might be TRBD1 (5 bases). V was cut by 3 bases and J by 4 bases, with 13 bases left in between. This CDR3 is built from 14 residues. Germline lookup yields CDR1 SGHDT and CDR2 YYEEEE. CDR3 sequence reads: CASSSPLGGYGYTF. Here the CDR3 DNA reads TGTGCCAGCAGCTCACCTCTGGGGGGCTATGGCTACACCTTC.

The chain carries TRBV5-1 and TRBJ1-2; no reliable D call. V dropped 4 bases and J dropped 2 bases, with 12 bases sitting between them. There are 14 residues in the CDR3. From germline, CDR1 is SGHRS and CDR2 YFSETQ. In DNA, the CDR3 is TGCGCCAGCAGCCTCGGAGCGTCGAACTATGGCTACACCTTC. This codes for CASSLGASNYGYTF.

The chain combines TRBV7-8 with TRBJ1-1; 7 nucleotides agree with TRBD1. The J segment lost 7 bases and the V segment lost 2 bases, leaving 4 bases of the junction unmatched. The CDR3 extends over 13 amino acids. CDR1 and CDR2 from the germline V gene are SGHVS and FQNEAQ. The CDR3 DNA reads TGTGCCAGCAGCTTACAGGCAGGGGGTGAAGCTTTCTTT. Its translation: CASSLQAGGEAFF. The full variable domain, its missing parts supplied by reference TRBV7-8 and TRBJ1-1, is GAGVSQSPRYKVAKRGQDVALRCDPISGHVSLFWYQQALGQGPEFLTYFQNEAQLDKSGLPSDRFFAERPEGSVSTLKIQRTQQEDSAVYLCASSLQAGGEAFFGQGTRLTVV.